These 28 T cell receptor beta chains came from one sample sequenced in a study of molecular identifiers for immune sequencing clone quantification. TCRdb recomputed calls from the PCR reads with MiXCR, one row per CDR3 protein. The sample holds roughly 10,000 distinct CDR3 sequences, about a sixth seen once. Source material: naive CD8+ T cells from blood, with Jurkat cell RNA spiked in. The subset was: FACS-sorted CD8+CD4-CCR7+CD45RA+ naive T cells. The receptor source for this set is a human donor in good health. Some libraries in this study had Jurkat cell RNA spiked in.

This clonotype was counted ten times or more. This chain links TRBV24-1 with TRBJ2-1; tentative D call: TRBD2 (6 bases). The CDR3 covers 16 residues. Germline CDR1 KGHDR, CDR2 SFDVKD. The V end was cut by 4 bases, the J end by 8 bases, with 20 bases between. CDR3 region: CATSEPGTYSVDEQFF. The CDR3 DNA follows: TGTGCCACCAGTGAGCCCGGGACTTATTCGGTCGATGAGCAGTTCTTC.

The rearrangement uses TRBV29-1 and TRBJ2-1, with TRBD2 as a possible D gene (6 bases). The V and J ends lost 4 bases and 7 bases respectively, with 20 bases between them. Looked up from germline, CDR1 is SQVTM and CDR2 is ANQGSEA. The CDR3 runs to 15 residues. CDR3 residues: CSVAVASAIGNEQFF. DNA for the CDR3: TGCAGCGTTGCTGTGGCTAGCGCCATAGGGAATGAGCAGTTCTTC.

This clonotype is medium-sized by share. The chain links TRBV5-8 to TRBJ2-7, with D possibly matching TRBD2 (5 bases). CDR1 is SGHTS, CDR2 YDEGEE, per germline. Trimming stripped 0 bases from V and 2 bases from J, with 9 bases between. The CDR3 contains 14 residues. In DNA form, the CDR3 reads TGTGCCAGCAGCTTGGGAGGGTCGGCCTACGAGCAGTACTTC. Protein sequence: CASSLGGSAYEQYF.

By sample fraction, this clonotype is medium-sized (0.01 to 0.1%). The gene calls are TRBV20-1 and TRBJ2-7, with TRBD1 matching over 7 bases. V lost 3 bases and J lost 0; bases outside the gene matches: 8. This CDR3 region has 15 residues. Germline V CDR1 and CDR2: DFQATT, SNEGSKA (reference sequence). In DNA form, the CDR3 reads TGCAGTGCTAGGTCCGGGACAGAGTTCTCCTACGAGCAGTACTTC. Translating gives CSARSGTEFSYEQYF.

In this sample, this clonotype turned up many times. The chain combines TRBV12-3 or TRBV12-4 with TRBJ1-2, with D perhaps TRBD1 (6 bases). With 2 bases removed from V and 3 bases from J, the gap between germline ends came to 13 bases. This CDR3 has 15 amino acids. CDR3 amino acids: CASSLYPGEDYGYTF. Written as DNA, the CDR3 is TGTGCCAGCAGTTTATATCCAGGGGAGGACTATGGCTACACCTTC.

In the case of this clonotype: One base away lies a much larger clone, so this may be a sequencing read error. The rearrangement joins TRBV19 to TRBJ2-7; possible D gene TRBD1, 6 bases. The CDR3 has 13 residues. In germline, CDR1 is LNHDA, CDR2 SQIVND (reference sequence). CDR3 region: CATSDRFGYEQHF. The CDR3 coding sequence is TGTGCCACCTCAGACAGGTTCGGGTACGAGCAGCACTTC.

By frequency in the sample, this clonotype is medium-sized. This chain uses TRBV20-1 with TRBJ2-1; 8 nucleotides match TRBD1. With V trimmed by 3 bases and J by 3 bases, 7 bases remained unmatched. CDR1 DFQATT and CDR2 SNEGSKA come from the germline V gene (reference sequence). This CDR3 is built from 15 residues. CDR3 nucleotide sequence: TGCAGTGCTAGTTCGGCCGGACAGGGCTACAATGAGCAGTTCTTC. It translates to CSASSAGQGYNEQFF.

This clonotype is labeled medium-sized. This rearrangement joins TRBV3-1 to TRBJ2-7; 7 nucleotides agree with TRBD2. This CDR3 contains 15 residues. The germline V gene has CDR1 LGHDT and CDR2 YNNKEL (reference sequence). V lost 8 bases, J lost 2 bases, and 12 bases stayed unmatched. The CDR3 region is CASAQVGEGAYEQYF. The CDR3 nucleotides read TGTGCCAGCGCACAGGTCGGGGAGGGCGCCTACGAGCAGTACTTC.

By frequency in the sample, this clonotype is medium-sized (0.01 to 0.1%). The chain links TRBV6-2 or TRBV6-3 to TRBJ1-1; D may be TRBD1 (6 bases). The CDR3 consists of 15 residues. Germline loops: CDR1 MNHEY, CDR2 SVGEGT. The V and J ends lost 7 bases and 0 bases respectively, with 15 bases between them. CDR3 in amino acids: CASIRTAYMNTEAFF. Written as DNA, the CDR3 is TGTGCCAGCATACGGACAGCCTACATGAACACTGAAGCTTTCTTT.

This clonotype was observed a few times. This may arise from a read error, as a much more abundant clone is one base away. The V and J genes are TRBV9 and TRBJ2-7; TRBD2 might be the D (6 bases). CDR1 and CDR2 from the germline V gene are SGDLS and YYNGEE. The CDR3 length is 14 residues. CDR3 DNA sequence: TGTGCCAGCGGCGTGGACGGGACTGGGTACGAGCAGCACTTC. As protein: CASGVDGTGYEQHF.

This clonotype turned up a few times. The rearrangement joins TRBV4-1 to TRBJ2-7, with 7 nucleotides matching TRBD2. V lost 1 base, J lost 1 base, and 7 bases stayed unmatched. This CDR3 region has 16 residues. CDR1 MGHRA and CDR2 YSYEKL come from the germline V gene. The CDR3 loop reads CASSQVGGRASYEQYF. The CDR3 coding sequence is TGCGCCAGCAGCCAAGTAGGAGGGAGGGCTTCCTACGAGCAGTACTTC.

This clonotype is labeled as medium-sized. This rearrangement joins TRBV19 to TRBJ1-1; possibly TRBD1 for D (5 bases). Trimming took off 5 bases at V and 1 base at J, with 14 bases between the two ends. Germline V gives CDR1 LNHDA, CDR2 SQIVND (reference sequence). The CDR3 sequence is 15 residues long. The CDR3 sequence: CASSPLVGGNTEAFF. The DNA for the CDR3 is TGTGCCAGTAGTCCCCTGGTGGGGGGGAACACTGAAGCTTTCTTT.

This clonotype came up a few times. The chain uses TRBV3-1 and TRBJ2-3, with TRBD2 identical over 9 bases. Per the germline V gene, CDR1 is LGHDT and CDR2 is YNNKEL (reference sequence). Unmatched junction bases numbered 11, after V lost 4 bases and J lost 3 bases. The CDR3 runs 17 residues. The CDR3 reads CASSRQGGGRATDTQYF. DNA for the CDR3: TGTGCCAGCAGCCGACAGGGAGGCGGGAGGGCGACAGATACGCAGTATTTT.

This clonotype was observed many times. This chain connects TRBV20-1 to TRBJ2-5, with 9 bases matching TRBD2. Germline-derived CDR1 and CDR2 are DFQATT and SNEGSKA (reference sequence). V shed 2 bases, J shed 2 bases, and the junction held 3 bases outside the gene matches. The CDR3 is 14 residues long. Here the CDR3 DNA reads TGCAGTGCTAGATCCGGACTAGCGCAAGAGACCCAGTACTTC. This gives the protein CSARSGLAQETQYF.

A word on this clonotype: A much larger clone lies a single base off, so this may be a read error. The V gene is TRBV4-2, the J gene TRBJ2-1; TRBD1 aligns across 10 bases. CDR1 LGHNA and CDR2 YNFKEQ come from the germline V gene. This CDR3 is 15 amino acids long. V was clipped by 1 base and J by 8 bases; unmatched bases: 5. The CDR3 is CASSQGQGASDEQFF. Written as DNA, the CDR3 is TGTGCCAGCAGCCAAGGACAGGGGGCGTCTGATGAGCAGTTCTTC.

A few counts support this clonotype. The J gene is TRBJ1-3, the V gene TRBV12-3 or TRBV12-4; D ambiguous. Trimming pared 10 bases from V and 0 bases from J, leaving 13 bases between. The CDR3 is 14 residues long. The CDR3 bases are TGTGCCACCCACTACGGGCCCTCTGGAAACACCATATATTTT. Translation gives CATHYGPSGNTIYF.

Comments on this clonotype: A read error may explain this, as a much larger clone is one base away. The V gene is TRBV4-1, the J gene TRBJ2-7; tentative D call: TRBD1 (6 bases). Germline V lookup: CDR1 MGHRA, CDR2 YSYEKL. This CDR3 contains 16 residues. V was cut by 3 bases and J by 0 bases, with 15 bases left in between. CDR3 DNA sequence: TGCGCCAGCAGCCAGGACGACAGGCCCAGCTCCTACGAGCAGTACTTC. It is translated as CASSQDDRPSSYEQYF.

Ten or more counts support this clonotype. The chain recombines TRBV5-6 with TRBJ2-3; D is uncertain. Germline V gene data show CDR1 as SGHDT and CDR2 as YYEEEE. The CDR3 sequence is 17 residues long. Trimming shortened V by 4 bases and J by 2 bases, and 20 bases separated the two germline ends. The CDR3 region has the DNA TGTGCCAGCAGCCCACGGACCACTATAATTATCACAGATACGCAGTATTTT. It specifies CASSPRTTIIITDTQYF. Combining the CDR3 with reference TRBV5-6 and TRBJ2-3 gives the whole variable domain DAGVTQSPTHLIKTRGQQVTLRCSPKSGHDTVSWYQQALGQGPQFIFQYYEEEERQRGNFPDRFSGHQFPNYSSELNVNALLLGDSALYLCASSPRTTIIITDTQYFGPGTRLTVL.

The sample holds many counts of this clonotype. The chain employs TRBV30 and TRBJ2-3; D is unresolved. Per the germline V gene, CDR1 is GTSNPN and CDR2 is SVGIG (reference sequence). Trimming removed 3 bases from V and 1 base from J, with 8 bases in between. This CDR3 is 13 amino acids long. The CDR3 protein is CAWSLTGTDTQYF. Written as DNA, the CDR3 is TGTGCCTGGAGCCTGACCGGCACAGATACGCAGTATTTT.

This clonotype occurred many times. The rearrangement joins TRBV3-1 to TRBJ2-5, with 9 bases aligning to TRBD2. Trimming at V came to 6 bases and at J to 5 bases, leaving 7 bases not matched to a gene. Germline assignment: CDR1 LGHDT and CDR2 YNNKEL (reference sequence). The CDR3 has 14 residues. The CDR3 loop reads CASRLAGAGETQYF. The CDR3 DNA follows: TGTGCCAGCAGATTAGCGGGAGCCGGGGAGACCCAGTACTTC.

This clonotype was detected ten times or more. The CDR3 sequence: CSVEQGYEQYF. CDR3 sequence (DNA): TGCAGCGTGGAACAGGGGTACGAGCAGTACTTC. V gene TRBV29-1 combines with J gene TRBJ2-7; 7 positions agree with TRBD1. This CDR3 has 11 residues. J lost 4 bases, V lost 6 bases, and 3 bases had no gene match. Looked up from germline, CDR1 is SQVTM and CDR2 is ANQGSEA.

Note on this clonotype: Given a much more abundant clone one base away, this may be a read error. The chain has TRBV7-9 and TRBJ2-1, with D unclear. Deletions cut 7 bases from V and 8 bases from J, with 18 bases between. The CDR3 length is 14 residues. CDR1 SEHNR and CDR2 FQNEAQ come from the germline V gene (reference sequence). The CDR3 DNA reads TGTGCCAGCATGGAGAACCGGCGTGGGGATGAGCAGTTCTTC. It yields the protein CASMENRRGDEQFF. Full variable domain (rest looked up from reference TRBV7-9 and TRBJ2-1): DTGVSQNPRHKITKRGQNVTFRCDPISEHNRLYWYRQTLGQGPEFLTYFQNEAQLEKSRLLSDRFSAERPKGSFSTLEIQRTEQGDSAMYLCASMENRRGDEQFFGPGTRLTVL.

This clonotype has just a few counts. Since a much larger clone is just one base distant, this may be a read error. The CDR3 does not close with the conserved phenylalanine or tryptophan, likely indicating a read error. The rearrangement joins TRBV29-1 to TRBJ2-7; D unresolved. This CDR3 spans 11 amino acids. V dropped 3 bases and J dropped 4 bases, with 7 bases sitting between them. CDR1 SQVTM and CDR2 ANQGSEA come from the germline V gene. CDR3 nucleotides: TGCAGCGTTGAGTTGGGGTACGAGCAGTACTTA. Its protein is CSVELGYEQYL.

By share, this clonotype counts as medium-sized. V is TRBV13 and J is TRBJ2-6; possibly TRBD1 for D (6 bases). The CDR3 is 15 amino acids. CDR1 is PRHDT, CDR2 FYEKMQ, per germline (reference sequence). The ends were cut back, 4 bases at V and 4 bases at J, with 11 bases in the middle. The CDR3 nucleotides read TGTGCCAGCAGCTCAACTGGGGGCGGGGCCAACGTCCTGACTTTC. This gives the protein CASSSTGGGANVLTF.

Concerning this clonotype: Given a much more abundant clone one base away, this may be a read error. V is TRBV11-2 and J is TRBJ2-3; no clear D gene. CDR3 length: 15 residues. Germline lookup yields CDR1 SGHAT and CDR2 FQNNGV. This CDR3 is CTSSLGGWVTDTQYF. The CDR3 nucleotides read TGTACCAGCAGCTTAGGTGGCTGGGTCACAGATACGCAGTATTTT.

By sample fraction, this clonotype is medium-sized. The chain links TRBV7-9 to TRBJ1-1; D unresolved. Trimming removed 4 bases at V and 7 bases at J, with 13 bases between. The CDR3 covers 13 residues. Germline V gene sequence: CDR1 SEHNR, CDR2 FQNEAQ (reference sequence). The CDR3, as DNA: TGTGCCAGCAGCTGGGGAGACGGATATGAAGCTTTCTTT. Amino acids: CASSWGDGYEAFF.

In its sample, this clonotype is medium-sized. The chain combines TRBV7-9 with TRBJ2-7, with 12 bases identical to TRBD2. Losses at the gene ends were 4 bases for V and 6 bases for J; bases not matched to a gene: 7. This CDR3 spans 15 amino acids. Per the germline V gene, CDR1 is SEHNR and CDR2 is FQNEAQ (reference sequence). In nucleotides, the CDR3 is TGTGCCAGCAGCTCGACTAGCGGGAGCCCTCTCGAGCAGTACTTC. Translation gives CASSSTSGSPLEQYF.

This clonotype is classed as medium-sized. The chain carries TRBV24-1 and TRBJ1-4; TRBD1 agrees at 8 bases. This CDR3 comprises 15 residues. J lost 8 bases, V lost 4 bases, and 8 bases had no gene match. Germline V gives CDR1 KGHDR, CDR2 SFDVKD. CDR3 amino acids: CATSDSRGRKEKLFF. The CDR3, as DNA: TGTGCCACCAGTGACTCCAGGGGGCGAAAGGAAAAACTGTTTTTT.